This TCR beta chain was sequenced in a study of blood T cells in healthy people across ages. Alongside a J-beta primer mix, a sample-barcoded 5' primer served in a second PCR lasting about 6 to 11 cycles. TCRdb re-called the 5' RACE reads through MiXCR, storing one row per CDR3 protein. The sample consists of under 2,000,000 distinct CDR3 sequences, about 50% of them appearing once. The length of the CDR3 is 13 residues. The germline V and J ends were trimmed by 6 bases and 11 bases, with 16 bases remaining between them. The material sequenced was blood. The genes are TRBV12-3 or TRBV12-4 and TRBJ1-4, with D unclear. The TCR sequence derives from a woman aged 35 to 49 in good health. The CDR3 region has the DNA TGTGCCAGCAGCCCAGTCGCGGGAGGCAAACTGTTTTTT. It encodes CASSPVAGGKLFF.